One sample yielded the 10 T cell receptor beta chains listed below, sequenced in a study of control samples from healthy donors and cancer patients. Sequenced by immunoSEQ multiplex PCR; TCRdb stores in-frame clones only, minus some. The repertoire consists of 120,000 or so clones, with over 75% occurring once and the leading ten covering around 9.4%. The sample comprised blood. The receptor source for this set is a man aged 40-49 years in good health.

This sequence joins TRBV6-5 and TRBJ2-5; D tentatively reads TRBD1 or TRBD2 (6 bases each). This CDR3 contains 15 residues. V shed 5 bases and J shed 4 bases, with 17 bases lying between them. The germline V gene has CDR1 MNHEY and CDR2 SVGAGI. The CDR3 DNA follows: TGTGCCAGCAGTAGAATGGAGGAGGGGGGAGAGACCCAGTACTTC. Translated: CASSRMEEGGETQYF.

The CDR3 nucleotides read TGTGCCAGCGTCAGGACAGATACGCAGTATTTT. Its protein product is CASVRTDTQYF. The chain uses TRBV7-9 and TRBJ2-3; unclear D gene. In germline, CDR1 is SEHNR, CDR2 FQNEAQ (reference sequence). V was shortened by 8 bases and J by 3 bases, with 6 bases between the two germline ends. The CDR3 is made up of 11 amino acids.

This chain uses TRBV7-2 with TRBJ1-4; a possible D gene is TRBD1 (6 bases). CDR3 length equals 14 residues. Germline loops: CDR1 SGHTA, CDR2 FQGNSA. Trimming took 5 bases from V and 7 from J, leaving 14 bases between them. The CDR3 bases are TGTGCCAGCAGCGTAACAGGGTCAAGTGAAAAACTGTTTTTT. Its protein is CASSVTGSSEKLFF.

The J gene is TRBJ2-5, the V gene TRBV4-1, with 7 nucleotides matching TRBD1. The CDR3 runs to 15 residues. V lost 6 bases to trimming and J lost 4 bases; unmatched junction nucleotides: 11. Germline-derived CDR1 and CDR2 are MGHRA and YSYEKL. CDR3 in amino acids: CASSAGTVQGETQYF. Here the CDR3 DNA reads TGCGCCAGCAGTGCAGGGACAGTTCAGGGAGAGACCCAGTACTTC.

V usage is TRBV12-3 or TRBV12-4 and J usage is TRBJ1-4; tentatively, D is TRBD1 (5 bases). The CDR3 is 13 residues long. The germline V and J ends were trimmed by 6 bases and 4 bases, with 9 bases remaining between them. DNA for the CDR3: TGTGCCAGCAGGCAGGGTTTTAATGAAAAACTGTTTTTT. Amino acids: CASRQGFNEKLFF.

The gene calls are TRBV4-1 and TRBJ1-2; D uncertain. Deletions cut 0 bases from V and 6 bases from J, with 14 bases between. Germline CDR1 and CDR2: MGHRA and YSYEKL. The CDR3 consists of 15 residues. CDR3 amino acids: CASSQDSYRVDGYTF. In DNA, the CDR3 is TGCGCCAGCAGCCAAGACTCATATAGGGTCGATGGCTACACCTTC.

V usage is TRBV5-1 and J usage is TRBJ2-5, with 8 positions matching TRBD2. Per germline, CDR1 SGHRS and CDR2 YFSETQ. V gave up 6 bases and J gave up 1 base; unmatched junction bases: 11. CDR3 length: 16 amino acids. In DNA, the CDR3 is TGCGCCAGCACTAAAGGGGCGGGGGGCATCCAAGAGACCCAGTACTTC. This sequence encodes CASTKGAGGIQETQYF.

The chain employs TRBV9 and TRBJ1-6, with D hard to call. CDR1 SGDLS and CDR2 YYNGEE come from the germline V gene. The CDR3 runs to 12 residues. The V gene lost 2 bases and the J gene lost 10 bases, with 7 bases spanning the gap. Here the CDR3 DNA reads TGTGCCAGCAGCGTTTGGGGATCACCCCTCCACTTT. Protein sequence: CASSVWGSPLHF.

The chain has TRBV10-3 and TRBJ1-1, with D unclear. The CDR3 extends over 15 amino acids. With 6 bases removed from V and 4 bases from J, the gap between germline ends came to 18 bases. The V gene's germline CDR1 is ENHRY and CDR2 SYGVKD. As DNA, the CDR3 is TGTGCCATCAGGCCGGGAGTCGAGTTGAGCACTGAAGCTTTCTTT. It codes for CAIRPGVELSTEAFF.

This sequence joins TRBV7-3 and TRBJ2-3; 8 bases are shared with TRBD2. The V gene's germline CDR1 is SGHTA and CDR2 FQGTGA. This CDR3 comprises 17 residues. Unmatched junction bases numbered 8, after V lost 3 bases and J lost 0 bases. Here the CDR3 reads CASSFSGGGPSTDTQYF. DNA for the CDR3: TGTGCCAGCAGCTTCTCTGGCGGGGGGCCAAGCACAGATACGCAGTATTTT.